The entry below gives a single TCR beta chain sequence along with its context. Profiling relied on immunoSEQ multiplex PCR, and the TCRdb table lists in-frame clones only, not all of them. The profile shows around 700,000 clones, 85% to 90% of them singletons. This entry is derived from a study of blood T cell repertoires in COVID-19. In the study overall: Acute-phase and convalescent COVID-19 samples originated in the United States, Italy and Spain.

What was sequenced was peripheral blood. The receptor comes from a young woman with acute or convalescent COVID-19.

The CDR3 region is CASSSTAGVDTQYF. The DNA of the CDR3 is TGTGCCAGCAGCTCAACTGCCGGAGTGGATACGCAGTATTTT. This sequence joins TRBV7-8 and TRBJ2-3; D gene unclear. Trimming took off 4 bases at V and 6 bases at J, with 14 bases between the two ends. Per the germline V gene, CDR1 is SGHVS and CDR2 is FQNEAQ. The CDR3 consists of 14 residues.